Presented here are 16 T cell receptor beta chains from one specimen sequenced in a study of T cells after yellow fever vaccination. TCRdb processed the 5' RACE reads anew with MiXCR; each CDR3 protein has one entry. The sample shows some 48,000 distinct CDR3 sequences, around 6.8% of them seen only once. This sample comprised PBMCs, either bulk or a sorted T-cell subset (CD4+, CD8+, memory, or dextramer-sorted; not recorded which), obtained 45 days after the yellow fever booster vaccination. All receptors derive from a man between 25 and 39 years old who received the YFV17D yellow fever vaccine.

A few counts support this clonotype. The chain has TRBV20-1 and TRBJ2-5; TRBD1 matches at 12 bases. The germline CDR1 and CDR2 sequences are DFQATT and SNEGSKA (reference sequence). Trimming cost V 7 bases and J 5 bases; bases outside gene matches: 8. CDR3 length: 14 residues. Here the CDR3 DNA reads TGCAGTGGTCTCGGGGGGACAGGGGGCGAGACCCAGTACTTC. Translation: CSGLGGTGGETQYF.

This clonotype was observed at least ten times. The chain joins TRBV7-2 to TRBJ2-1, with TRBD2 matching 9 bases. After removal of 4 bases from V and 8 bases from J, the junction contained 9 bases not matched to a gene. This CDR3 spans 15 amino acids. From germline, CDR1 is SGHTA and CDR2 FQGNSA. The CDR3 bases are TGTGCCAGCAGCTGGACTAGCGCCCCTGAGGATGAGCAGTTCTTC. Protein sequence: CASSWTSAPEDEQFF.

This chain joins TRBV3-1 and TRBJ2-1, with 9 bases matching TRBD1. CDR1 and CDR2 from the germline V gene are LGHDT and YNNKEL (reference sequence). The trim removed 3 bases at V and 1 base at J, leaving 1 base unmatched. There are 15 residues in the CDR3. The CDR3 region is CASSQGTGSYNEQFF. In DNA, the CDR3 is TGTGCCAGCAGCCAGGGGACAGGGTCCTACAATGAGCAGTTCTTC.

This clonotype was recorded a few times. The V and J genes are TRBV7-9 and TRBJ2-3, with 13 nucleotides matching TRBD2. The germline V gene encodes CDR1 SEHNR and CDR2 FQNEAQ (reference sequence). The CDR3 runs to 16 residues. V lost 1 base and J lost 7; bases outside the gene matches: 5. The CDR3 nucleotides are TGTGCCAGCAGCTTAGATAGGACTAGCGGGAGAAATACGCAGTATTTT. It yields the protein CASSLDRTSGRNTQYF.

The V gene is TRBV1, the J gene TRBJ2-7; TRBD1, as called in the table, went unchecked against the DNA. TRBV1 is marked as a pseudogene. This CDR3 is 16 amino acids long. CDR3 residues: CTSPPQGYRWSYEQYF. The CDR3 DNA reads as TGCACCAGCCCCCCTCAAGGGTACAGGTGGTCCTACGAGCAGTACTTC.

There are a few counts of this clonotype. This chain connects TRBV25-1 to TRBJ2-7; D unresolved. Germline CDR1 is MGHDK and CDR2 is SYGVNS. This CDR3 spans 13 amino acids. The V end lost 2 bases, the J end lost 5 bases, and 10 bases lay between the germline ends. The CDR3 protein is CASSEQGFHEQYF. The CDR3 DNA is TGTGCCAGCAGTGAACAAGGGTTCCACGAGCAGTACTTC.

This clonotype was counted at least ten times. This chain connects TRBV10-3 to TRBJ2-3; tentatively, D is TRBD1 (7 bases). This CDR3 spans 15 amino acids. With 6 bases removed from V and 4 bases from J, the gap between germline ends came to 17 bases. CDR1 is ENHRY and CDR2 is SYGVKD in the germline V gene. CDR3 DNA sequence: TGTGCCATCAGCGGGAGAACAGGGGTACCAGATACGCAGTATTTT. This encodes CAISGRTGVPDTQYF.

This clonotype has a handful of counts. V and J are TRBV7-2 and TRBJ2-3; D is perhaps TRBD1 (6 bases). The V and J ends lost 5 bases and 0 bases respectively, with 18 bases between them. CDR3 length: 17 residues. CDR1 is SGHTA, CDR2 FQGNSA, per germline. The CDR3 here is CASSTPLGQGSTDTQYF. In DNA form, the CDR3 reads TGTGCCAGCAGCACCCCCTTGGGGCAGGGGAGCACAGATACGCAGTATTTT.

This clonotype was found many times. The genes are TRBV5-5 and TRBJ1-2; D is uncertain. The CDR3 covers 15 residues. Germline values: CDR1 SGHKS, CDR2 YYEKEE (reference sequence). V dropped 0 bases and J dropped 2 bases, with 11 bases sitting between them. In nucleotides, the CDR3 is TGTGCCAGCAGCTTGGTACTGGGAACCAACTATGGCTACACCTTC. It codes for CASSLVLGTNYGYTF.

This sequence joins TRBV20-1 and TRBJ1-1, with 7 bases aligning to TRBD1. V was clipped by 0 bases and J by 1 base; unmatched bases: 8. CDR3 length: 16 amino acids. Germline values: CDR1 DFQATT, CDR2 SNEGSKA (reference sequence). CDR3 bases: TGCAGTGCTAGAGAGTCTAGGGGGCTGCGGAACACTGAAGCTTTCTTT. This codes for CSARESRGLRNTEAFF.

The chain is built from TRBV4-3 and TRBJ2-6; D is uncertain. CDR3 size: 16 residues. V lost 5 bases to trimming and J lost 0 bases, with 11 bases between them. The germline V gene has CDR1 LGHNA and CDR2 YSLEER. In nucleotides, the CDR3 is TGCGCCAGCAGCTCTCAATTCACCTCTGGGGCCAACGTCCTGACTTTC. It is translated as CASSSQFTSGANVLTF.

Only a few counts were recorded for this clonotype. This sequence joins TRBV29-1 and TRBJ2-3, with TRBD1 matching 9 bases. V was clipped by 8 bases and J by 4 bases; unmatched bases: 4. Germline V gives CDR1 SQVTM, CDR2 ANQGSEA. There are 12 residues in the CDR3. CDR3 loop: CSTGGWADTQYF. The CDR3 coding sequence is TGCAGCACAGGGGGCTGGGCAGATACGCAGTATTTT.

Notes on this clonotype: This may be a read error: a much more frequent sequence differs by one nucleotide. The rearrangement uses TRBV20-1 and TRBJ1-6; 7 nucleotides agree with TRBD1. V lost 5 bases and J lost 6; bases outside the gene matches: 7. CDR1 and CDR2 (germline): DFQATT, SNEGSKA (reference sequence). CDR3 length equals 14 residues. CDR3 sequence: CSAEHGTVNSPLHF. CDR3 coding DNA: TGCAGTGCTGAGCACGGGACAGTTAATTCACCCCTCCACTTT.

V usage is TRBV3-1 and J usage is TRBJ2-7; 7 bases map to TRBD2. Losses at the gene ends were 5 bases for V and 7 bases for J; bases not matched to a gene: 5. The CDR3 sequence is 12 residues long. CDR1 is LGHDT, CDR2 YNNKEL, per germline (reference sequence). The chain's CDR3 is CASSLLAREQYF. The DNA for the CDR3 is TGTGCCAGCAGCTTACTAGCGCGTGAGCAGTACTTC.

CDR3 in amino acids: CASGGGTYEQYF. Written as DNA, the CDR3 is TGTGCCAGCGGCGGGGGGACCTACGAGCAGTACTTC. J is TRBJ2-7 and V is TRBV25-1, with 8 bases matching TRBD2. The CDR3 contains 12 residues. Germline V CDR1 and CDR2: MGHDK, SYGVNS. The V segment lost 8 bases and the J segment 2 bases; nucleotides outside the gene matches: 2.

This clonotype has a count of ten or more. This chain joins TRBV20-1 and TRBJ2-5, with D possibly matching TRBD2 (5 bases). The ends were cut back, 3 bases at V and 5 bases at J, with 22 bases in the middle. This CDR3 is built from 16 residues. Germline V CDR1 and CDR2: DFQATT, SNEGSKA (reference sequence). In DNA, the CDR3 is TGCAGTGCTAGGGGATTTGGAGGTGCCCCCTGGGAGACCCAGTACTTC. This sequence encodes CSARGFGGAPWETQYF.